The entry below gives a single TCR beta chain sequence along with its context. Antigen unknown. This sample is part of a study of T cell clusters in autoimmune cytopenias. The germline gives CDR1 LNHDA, CDR2 SQIVND (reference sequence). This CDR3 has 15 residues. Multiplex touch-down PCR amplified TRB using TRB-A and TRB-B pools in one tube. From its re-call of the multiplex PCR reads, TCRdb lists each CDR3 protein once, without DNA. The sample includes approximately 13,000 distinct CDR3 sequences. Study observations and caveats: TRB repertoire shifts in secondary cytopenia and chronic lymphocytic leukemia mostly reflected lymphoma, not autoimmunity.

TRB was amplified from approximately 230 ng of peripheral blood genomic DNA per sample. This sample also belongs to another study, concerning T cell repertoires in aging, cancer and after chemotherapy. According to that study: Compared with age-matched healthy donors, untreated hematological or solid cancer patients showed higher blood TCR clonality.

Material for sequencing was peripheral blood. This TCR was recovered from a human donor in good health. The rearrangement joins TRBV19 to TRBJ2-2. CDR3 sequence reads: CASIYGVDGTGELFF.